The 30 T cell receptor beta chains presented below share a single source sample, sequenced in a study of blood T cell repertoires in COVID-19. Method: immunoSEQ multiplex PCR; TCRdb's copy keeps in-frame clones and lacks some. Among roughly 150,000 clones listed, about 83% were seen once. The sequencing sample was made of peripheral blood. The receptors derive from a woman aged 80 or over with acute or convalescent COVID-19.

The chain links TRBV21-1 to TRBJ2-7; TRBD1 is the table's D call and was not checked against the DNA. TRBV21-1 is a known pseudogene. The CDR3 has 16 amino acids. CDR3 region: CASSKEGPQGDYEQYF. In DNA, the CDR3 is TGTGCCAGCAGCAAAGAAGGCCCACAGGGGGATTACGAGCAGTACTTC.

V and J are TRBV24-1 and TRBJ2-1, with 14 nucleotides matching TRBD2. The CDR3 extends over 16 amino acids. Germline V gene sequence: CDR1 KGHDR, CDR2 SFDVKD. J gave up 7 bases and V 4 bases, and 5 bases lay outside the gene matches. DNA of the CDR3: TGTGCCACCAGTGACGGGACTAGCGGGAGTTGGAATGAGCAGTTCTTC. Protein sequence: CATSDGTSGSWNEQFF.

This clone was found once. The chain carries TRBV5-1 and TRBJ2-7, with TRBD2 matching 9 bases. The length of the CDR3 is 14 residues. V dropped 5 bases and J dropped 4; count of bases not matched to a gene: 7. CDR1 and CDR2 (germline): SGHRS, YFSETQ. CDR3 nucleotides: TGCGCCAGCAGTATAGCGGGGGACCAATACGAGCAGTACTTC. The encoded protein is CASSIAGDQYEQYF.

J is TRBJ2-1 and V is TRBV7-2; 7 bases fit TRBD1. The CDR3 loop spans 14 amino acids. V lost 5 bases to trimming and J lost 7 bases; unmatched junction nucleotides: 8. The germline V gene has CDR1 SGHTA and CDR2 FQGNSA. CDR3: CASSRDSGGNEQFF. The CDR3 DNA sequence: TGTGCCAGCAGCCGGGACAGTGGAGGAAATGAGCAGTTCTTC.

This chain links TRBV14 with TRBJ2-1, with TRBD1 identical over 11 bases. The CDR3 is 15 amino acids. The trim removed 7 bases at V and 7 bases at J, leaving 9 bases unmatched. Germline lookup yields CDR1 SGHDN and CDR2 FVKESK. The CDR3 is CASNIGQGATNEQFF. As DNA, the CDR3 is TGTGCCAGCAACATAGGACAGGGGGCGACGAATGAGCAGTTCTTC.

This chain joins TRBV11-3 and TRBJ2-5; TRBD2 is a possible D gene (5 bases). Looked up from germline, CDR1 is SGHNT and CDR2 is YENEEA. V lost 3 bases and J 4 bases, leaving 6 bases between the germline ends. CDR3 length: 12 residues. For the CDR3, the DNA is TGTGCCAGCAGCTTCGCGGGAGAGACCCAGTACTTC. Encoded protein: CASSFAGETQYF.

The DNA for the CDR3 is TGTGCCAGCAGCCACCAGGGGGCTGGGGAGCCCCAGCATTTT. As protein: CASSHQGAGEPQHF. The chain uses TRBV6-5 and TRBJ1-5; TRBD1 agrees at 8 bases. Germline V gene lookup returns CDR1 MNHEY and CDR2 SVGAGI. V shed 6 bases, J shed 8 bases, and the junction held 9 bases outside the gene matches. This CDR3 has 14 amino acids.

The rearrangement uses TRBV15 and TRBJ2-1; possibly TRBD2 for D (6 bases). The CDR3 contains 15 residues. Trimming cost V 0 bases and J 4 bases, with 10 bases left between them. CDR1 and CDR2 from the germline V gene are LNHNV and YYDKDF (reference sequence). The CDR3 loop reads CATSRDQGRYNEQFF. CDR3 nucleotides: TGTGCCACCAGCAGAGATCAAGGGAGGTACAATGAGCAGTTCTTC.

The V gene is TRBV5-1, the J gene TRBJ2-3, with 10 nucleotides matching TRBD2. Per germline, CDR1 SGHRS and CDR2 YFSETQ. Trimming at V came to 3 bases and at J to 5 bases, leaving 9 bases not matched to a gene. The CDR3 consists of 16 residues. CDR3 in DNA: TGCGCCAGCAGCTCCGGACTAGCGGACGATGGAGATACGCAGTATTTT. Encoded protein: CASSSGLADDGDTQYF.

J is TRBJ1-4 and V is TRBV28; 7 positions match TRBD1. The junction had 9 bases not matched to a gene; V was cut back by 6 bases and J by 8 bases. This CDR3 spans 14 amino acids. Germline lookup yields CDR1 MDHEN and CDR2 SYDVKM. The CDR3 nucleotides read TGTGCCAGCAGCCTTGGACAGGTTCGCGAAAAACTGTTTTTT. It translates to CASSLGQVREKLFF.

This chain joins TRBV7-8 and TRBJ2-3; D is perhaps TRBD1 (6 bases). The V and J ends lost 5 bases and 2 bases respectively, with 14 bases between them. The V gene's germline CDR1 is SGHVS and CDR2 FQNEAQ. This CDR3 is built from 15 residues. CDR3 nucleotide sequence: TGTGCCAGCAGCCGAGTTGGACAGCTCACAGATACGCAGTATTTT. Its translation is CASSRVGQLTDTQYF.

Worth noting for this clone: The identical CDR3 is also encoded by other nucleotide sequences in the sample. The rearrangement links TRBV29-1 to TRBJ2-1, with 8 positions matching TRBD2. V was clipped by 7 bases and J by 6 bases; unmatched bases: 14. CDR3 length: 15 residues. CDR1 and CDR2 (germline): SQVTM, ANQGSEA. CDR3 nucleotides: TGCAGCGGTGTCGGGACTAGTGGGGGCCGCAATGAGCAGTTCTTC. Translation: CSGVGTSGGRNEQFF.

The chain combines TRBV7-2 with TRBJ2-7; TRBD1 agrees at 12 bases. V lost 7 bases, J lost 7 bases, and 11 bases stayed unmatched. This CDR3 spans 15 amino acids. The germline CDR1 and CDR2 sequences are SGHTA and FQGNSA. Written as DNA, the CDR3 is TGTGCCAGCATCCCCGGGACAGGGGGCGCGGAAGAGCAGTACTTC. Its translation: CASIPGTGGAEEQYF.

Written as DNA, the CDR3 is TGTGCCAGTAGTATGGACAGGAGCTCCTACGAGCAGTACTTC. It yields the protein CASSMDRSSYEQYF. The rearrangement uses TRBV19 and TRBJ2-7; 7 bases are a match to TRBD1. CDR3 length: 14 amino acids. The V segment lost 3 bases and the J segment 0 bases; nucleotides outside the gene matches: 2. Germline V gene lookup returns CDR1 LNHDA and CDR2 SQIVND (reference sequence).

The J gene is TRBJ1-2, the V gene TRBV5-4; 12 bases fit TRBD1. This CDR3 has 17 residues. Germline CDR1 reads SGHNT; CDR2 reads YYREEE (reference sequence). J gave up 3 bases and V 0 bases, and 6 bases lay outside the gene matches. The CDR3 nucleotides are TGTGCCAGCAGCTTGGGGGGACAGGGGGCGAGATACTATGGCTACACCTTC. Protein: CASSLGGQGARYYGYTF.

This clone has a single count. The V gene is TRBV2, the J gene TRBJ2-2, with 7 bases identical to TRBD2. This CDR3 spans 14 amino acids. Germline V gene data show CDR1 as SNHLY and CDR2 as FYNNEI. J gave up 5 bases and V 1 base, and 1 base lay outside the gene matches. CDR3 nucleotides: TGTGCCAGCAGTGAAGTGGGGGGGACCGGGGAGCTGTTTTTT. The encoded protein is CASSEVGGTGELFF.

The chain links TRBV5-1 to TRBJ2-2; 7 bases match TRBD1. Looked up from germline, CDR1 is SGHRS and CDR2 is YFSETQ. Trimming at V came to 5 bases and at J to 0 bases, leaving 7 bases not matched to a gene. The CDR3 is 16 amino acids. The CDR3 DNA is TGCGCCAGCAGGCTTACCGGGACAGCGAACACCGGGGAGCTGTTTTTT. Amino acid sequence: CASRLTGTANTGELFF. Looking up the rest from reference TRBV5-1 and TRBJ2-2 gives the full variable domain: KAGVTQTPRYLIKTRGQQVTLSCSPISGHRSVSWYQQTPGQGLQFLFEYFSETQRNKGNFPGRFSGRQFSNSRSEMNVSTLELGDSALYLCASRLTGTANTGELFFGEGSRLTVL.

The rearrangement uses TRBV15 and TRBJ2-3; D perhaps matches TRBD2 (6 bases). The length of the CDR3 is 14 residues. The V end was cut by 1 base, the J end by 5 bases, with 10 bases between. CDR1 and CDR2 from the germline V gene are LNHNV and YYDKDF (reference sequence). CDR3 sequence reads: CATSRARGGDTQYF. CDR3 nucleotide sequence: TGTGCCACCAGCAGAGCCCGGGGAGGAGATACGCAGTATTTT.

V gene TRBV2 combines with J gene TRBJ2-7, with 10 nucleotides matching TRBD2. The CDR3 loop spans 14 amino acids. Germline loops: CDR1 SNHLY, CDR2 FYNNEI. The ends lost 9 bases at V and 4 bases at J; junction bases unmatched: 9. The CDR3, as DNA: TGTGCCAGTGCTAGCGGGAGCGGTTGGTACGAGCAGTACTTC. This sequence encodes CASASGSGWYEQYF.

The chain combines TRBV19 with TRBJ1-1; 7 bases agree with TRBD1. The CDR3 is 17 amino acids. Looked up from germline, CDR1 is LNHDA and CDR2 is SQIVND (reference sequence). V gave up 4 bases and J gave up 8 bases; unmatched junction bases: 19. The DNA of the CDR3 is TGTGCCAGTAGTAGAGGGGGCGGGACAGCACCTTTCTCAGAAGCTTTCTTT. Translated: CASSRGGGTAPFSEAFF.

This chain uses TRBV5-1 with TRBJ2-3; a weak D match, TRBD2 (6 bases). V was trimmed by 0 bases and J by 6 bases, leaving 17 bases between them. Per the germline V gene, CDR1 is SGHRS and CDR2 is YFSETQ. This CDR3 is 16 amino acids long. The CDR3 region has the DNA TGCGCCAGCAGCTTGGCCGTGGGGACTCTGGACGATACGCAGTATTTT. This codes for CASSLAVGTLDDTQYF.

This rearrangement joins TRBV11-3 to TRBJ2-6; 10 bases are shared with TRBD1. The ends lost 0 bases at V and 4 bases at J; junction bases unmatched: 9. Germline CDR1 and CDR2: SGHNT and YENEEA. CDR3 length equals 19 residues. The CDR3 protein is CASSLDGRQGAPGANVLTF. In DNA, the CDR3 is TGTGCCAGCAGCTTAGATGGGAGACAGGGGGCGCCGGGGGCCAACGTCCTGACTTTC. Full variable domain (outside the CDR3, taken from reference TRBV11-3 and TRBJ2-6): EAGVVQSPRYKIIEKKQPVAFWCNPISGHNTLYWYLQNLGQGPELLIRYENEEAVDDSQLPKDRFSAERLKGVDSTLKIQPAELGDSAVYLCASSLDGRQGAPGANVLTFGAGSRLTVL.

The chain is built from TRBV6-5 and TRBJ1-6; D remains unclear. The ends were cut back, 2 bases at V and 14 bases at J, with 13 bases in the middle. The CDR3 has 13 amino acids. Germline V gives CDR1 MNHEY, CDR2 SVGAGI. The CDR3 DNA reads as TGTGCCAGCAGTTACCGGCGGCCCCCGGCCCTCCACTTT. Encoded protein: CASSYRRPPALHF.

This chain connects TRBV6-2 or TRBV6-3 to TRBJ1-1; 8 positions agree with TRBD1. Germline V gene data show CDR1 as MNHEY and CDR2 as SVGEGT. The CDR3 loop spans 15 amino acids. V dropped 3 bases and J dropped 2; count of bases not matched to a gene: 5. CDR3 protein: CASSYPQGVNTEAFF. Written as DNA, the CDR3 is TGTGCCAGCAGTTATCCACAGGGGGTTAACACTGAAGCTTTCTTT.

The chain carries TRBV4-2 and TRBJ2-2, with 7 bases identical to TRBD1. The CDR3 has 17 residues. V was clipped by 0 bases and J by 0 bases; unmatched bases: 4. In germline, CDR1 is LGHNA, CDR2 YNFKEQ. The CDR3 DNA is TGTGCCAGCAGCCAAGACAAGACAGGGCCGAACACCGGGGAGCTGTTTTTT. Encoded protein: CASSQDKTGPNTGELFF.

This clone was picked up one time. The chain has TRBV19 and TRBJ2-2, with 7 bases aligning to TRBD1. The CDR3 runs 14 residues. V was clipped by 6 bases and J by 1 base; unmatched bases: 2. CDR1 is LNHDA and CDR2 is SQIVND in the germline V gene (reference sequence). The CDR3 spells CASRGGGNTGELFF. The CDR3 DNA sequence: TGTGCCAGTAGAGGGGGCGGGAACACCGGGGAGCTGTTTTTT.

This rearrangement joins TRBV12-3 or TRBV12-4 to TRBJ2-7; the D gene is possibly TRBD2 (5 bases). V lost 3 bases and J 6 bases, leaving 9 bases between the germline ends. The CDR3 is 12 residues long. CDR3 DNA sequence: TGTGCCAGCAGTTTGAGCGGTGGCGAGCAGTACTTC. Residues: CASSLSGGEQYF.

The CDR3 here is CATRDSNYGYTF. The CDR3 DNA reads as TGCGCCACCAGGGACAGCAACTATGGCTACACCTTC. The chain links TRBV5-1 to TRBJ1-2; 7 bases line up with TRBD1. CDR1 SGHRS and CDR2 YFSETQ come from the germline V gene. V shed 9 bases and J 2 bases; nucleotides not matched to a gene: 4. This CDR3 comprises 12 residues.

The J gene is TRBJ2-7, the V gene TRBV5-1, with a tentative D call TRBD1 (6 bases). V was shortened by 4 bases and J by 2 bases, with 19 bases between the two germline ends. CDR1 is SGHRS, CDR2 YFSETQ, per germline. The CDR3 consists of 16 residues. CDR3 DNA sequence: TGCGCCAGCAGCCCCCAGCCGGGACAAGGGGCCTACGAGCAGTACTTC. This translates into CASSPQPGQGAYEQYF.

V and J are TRBV28 and TRBJ2-1; 8 nucleotides match TRBD1. In germline, CDR1 is MDHEN, CDR2 SYDVKM. This CDR3 comprises 15 residues. The junction had 3 bases not matched to a gene; V was cut back by 5 bases and J by 0 bases. CDR3 in amino acids: CASSKTGGSYNEQFF. CDR3 nucleotides: TGTGCCAGCAGTAAAACAGGGGGCTCCTACAATGAGCAGTTCTTC.